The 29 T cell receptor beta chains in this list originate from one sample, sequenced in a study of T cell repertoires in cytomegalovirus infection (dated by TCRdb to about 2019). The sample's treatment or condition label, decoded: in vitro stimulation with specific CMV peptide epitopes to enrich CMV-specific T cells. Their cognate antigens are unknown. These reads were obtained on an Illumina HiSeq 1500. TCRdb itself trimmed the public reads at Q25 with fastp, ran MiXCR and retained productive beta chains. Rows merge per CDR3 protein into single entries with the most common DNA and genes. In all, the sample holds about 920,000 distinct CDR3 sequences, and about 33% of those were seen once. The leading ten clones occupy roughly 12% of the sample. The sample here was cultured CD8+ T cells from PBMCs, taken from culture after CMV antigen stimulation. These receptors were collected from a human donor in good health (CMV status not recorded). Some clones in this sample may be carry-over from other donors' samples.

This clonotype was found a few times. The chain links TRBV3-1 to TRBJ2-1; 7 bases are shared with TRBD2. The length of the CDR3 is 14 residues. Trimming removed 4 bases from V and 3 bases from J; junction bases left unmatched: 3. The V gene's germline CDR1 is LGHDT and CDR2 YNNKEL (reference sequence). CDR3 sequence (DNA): TGTGCCAGCAGCCCCCGGACTAGCTACAATGAGCAGTTCTTC. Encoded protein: CASSPRTSYNEQFF.

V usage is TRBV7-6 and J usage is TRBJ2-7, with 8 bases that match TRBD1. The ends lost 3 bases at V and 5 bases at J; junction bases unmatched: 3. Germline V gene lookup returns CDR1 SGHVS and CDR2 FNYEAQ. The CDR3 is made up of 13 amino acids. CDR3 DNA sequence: TGTGCCAGCAGCTTTAAGACAGGGGACGAGCAGTACGTC. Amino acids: CASSFKTGDEQYV.

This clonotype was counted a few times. CDR3 bases: TGTGCCAGCAGTTTGGCCTGGATACGCGAGCAGTACTTC. Protein sequence: CASSLAWIREQYF. The chain combines TRBV12-3 or TRBV12-4 with TRBJ2-7; D is undetermined. V was shortened by 3 bases and J by 6 bases, with 12 bases between the two germline ends. This CDR3 spans 13 amino acids.

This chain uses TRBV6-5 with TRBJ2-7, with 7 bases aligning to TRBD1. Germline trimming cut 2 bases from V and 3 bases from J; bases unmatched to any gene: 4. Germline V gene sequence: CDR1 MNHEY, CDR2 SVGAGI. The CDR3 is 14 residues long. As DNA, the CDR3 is TGTGCCAGCAGTTACACGAGACAGGGCTACGAGCAGTACTTC. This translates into CASSYTRQGYEQYF.

The DNA of the CDR3 is TGCGCCAGCAGCTTGGAGCCTAGCTATGGCTACACCTTC. Translated, it gives CASSLEPSYGYTF. The J gene is TRBJ1-2, the V gene TRBV5-1; D is ambiguous. CDR1 SGHRS and CDR2 YFSETQ come from the germline V gene. V lost 0 bases and J lost 4, with 7 bases in between. The CDR3 consists of 13 residues.

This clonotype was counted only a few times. The CDR3 coding sequence is TGTGCCAGCAGCCCAATTAGGATGATAGCGGGGGGGCCTATGGCCGGGGAGCTGTTTTTT. Its translation is CASSPIRMIAGGPMAGELFF. The chain uses TRBV5-6 and TRBJ2-2, with TRBD2 matching 11 bases. V shed 4 bases, J shed 6 bases, and the junction held 20 bases outside the gene matches. Germline CDR1 and CDR2: SGHDT and YYEEEE. The CDR3 contains 20 residues.

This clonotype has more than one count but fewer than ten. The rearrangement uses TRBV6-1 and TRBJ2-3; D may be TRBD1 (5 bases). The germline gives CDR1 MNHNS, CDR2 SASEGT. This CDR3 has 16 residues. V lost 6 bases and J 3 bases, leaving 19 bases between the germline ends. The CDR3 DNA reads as TGTGCCAGCAGCGACTTTTTATGGGGCGAGACAGATACGCAGTATTTT. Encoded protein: CASSDFLWGETDTQYF.

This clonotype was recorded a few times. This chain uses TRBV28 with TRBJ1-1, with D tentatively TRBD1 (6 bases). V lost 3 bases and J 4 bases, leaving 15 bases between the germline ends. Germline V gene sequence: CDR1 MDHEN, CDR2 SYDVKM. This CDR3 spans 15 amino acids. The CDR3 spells CASSFWGRRTTEAFF. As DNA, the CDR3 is TGTGCCAGCAGTTTTTGGGGGCGCAGAACCACTGAAGCTTTCTTT.

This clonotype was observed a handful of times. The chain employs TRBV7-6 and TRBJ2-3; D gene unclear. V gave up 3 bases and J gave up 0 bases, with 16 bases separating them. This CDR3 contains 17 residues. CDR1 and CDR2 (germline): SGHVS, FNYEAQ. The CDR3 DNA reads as TGTGCCAGCAGCTTGTTTGTGAACTTCTCTAGCACAGATACGCAGTATTTT. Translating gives CASSLFVNFSSTDTQYF.

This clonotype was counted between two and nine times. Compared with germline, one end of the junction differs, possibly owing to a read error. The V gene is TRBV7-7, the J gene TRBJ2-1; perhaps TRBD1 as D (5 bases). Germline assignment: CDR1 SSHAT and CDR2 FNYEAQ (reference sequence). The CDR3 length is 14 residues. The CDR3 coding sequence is TGTGCTAGCAGCTCCTGGACATTCGGAAATGAGCAGTTCTTC. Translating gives CASSSWTFGNEQFF.

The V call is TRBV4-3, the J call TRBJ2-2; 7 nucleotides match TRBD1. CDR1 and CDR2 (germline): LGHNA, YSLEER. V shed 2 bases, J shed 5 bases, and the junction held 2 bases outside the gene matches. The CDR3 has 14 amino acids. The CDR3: CASSQIQGTGELFF. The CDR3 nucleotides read TGCGCCAGCAGCCAAATACAGGGGACCGGGGAGCTGTTTTTT.

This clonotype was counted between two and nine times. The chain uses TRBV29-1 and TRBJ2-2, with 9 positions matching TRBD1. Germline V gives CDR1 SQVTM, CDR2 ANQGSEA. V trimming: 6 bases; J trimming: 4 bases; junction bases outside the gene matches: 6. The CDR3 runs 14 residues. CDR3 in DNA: TGCAGCGTGGACGGGACAGGGCTCACCGGGGAGCTGTTTTTT. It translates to CSVDGTGLTGELFF.

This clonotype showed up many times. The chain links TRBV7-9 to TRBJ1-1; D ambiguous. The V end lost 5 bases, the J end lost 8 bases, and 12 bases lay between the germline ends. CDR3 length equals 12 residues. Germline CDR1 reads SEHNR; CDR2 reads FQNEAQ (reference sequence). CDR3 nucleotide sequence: TGTGCCAGCAGCGAGAGTTACCTAGAAGCTTTCTTT. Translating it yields CASSESYLEAFF. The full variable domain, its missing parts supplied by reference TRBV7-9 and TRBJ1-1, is DTGVSQNPRHKITKRGQNVTFRCDPISEHNRLYWYRQTLGQGPEFLTYFQNEAQLEKSRLLSDRFSAERPKGSFSTLEIQRTEQGDSAMYLCASSESYLEAFFGQGTRLTVV.

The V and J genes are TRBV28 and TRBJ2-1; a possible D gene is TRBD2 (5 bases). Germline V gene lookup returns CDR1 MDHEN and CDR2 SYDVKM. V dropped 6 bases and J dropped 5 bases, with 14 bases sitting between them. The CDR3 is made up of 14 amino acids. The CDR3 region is CASRAVEENNEQFF. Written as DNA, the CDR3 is TGTGCCAGCAGGGCAGTGGAGGAAAACAATGAGCAGTTCTTC.

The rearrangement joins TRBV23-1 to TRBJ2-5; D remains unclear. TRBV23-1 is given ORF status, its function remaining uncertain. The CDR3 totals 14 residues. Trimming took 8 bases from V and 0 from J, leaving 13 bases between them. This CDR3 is CASLNPVYQETQYF. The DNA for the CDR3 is TGCGCCAGCCTTAACCCCGTGTACCAAGAGACCCAGTACTTC.

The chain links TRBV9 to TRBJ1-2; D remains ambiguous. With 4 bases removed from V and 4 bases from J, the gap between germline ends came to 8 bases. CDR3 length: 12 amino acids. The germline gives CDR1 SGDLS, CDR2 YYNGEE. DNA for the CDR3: TGTGCCAGCAGCCGCCGGACCTATGGCTACACCTTC. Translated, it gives CASSRRTYGYTF.

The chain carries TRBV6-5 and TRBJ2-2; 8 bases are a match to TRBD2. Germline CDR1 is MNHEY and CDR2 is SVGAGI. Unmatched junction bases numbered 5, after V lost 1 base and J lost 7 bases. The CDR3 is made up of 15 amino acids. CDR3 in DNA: TGTGCCAGCAGTTACTTCGGCGGGGGGTTCGGGGAGCTGTTTTTT. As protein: CASSYFGGGFGELFF.

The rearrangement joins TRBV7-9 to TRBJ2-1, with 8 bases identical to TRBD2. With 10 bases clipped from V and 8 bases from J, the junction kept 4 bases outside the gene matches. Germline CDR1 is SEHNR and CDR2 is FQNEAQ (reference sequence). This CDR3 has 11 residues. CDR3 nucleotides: TGTGCCACCCTCGGGGGGGATGAGCAGTTCTTC. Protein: CATLGGDEQFF.

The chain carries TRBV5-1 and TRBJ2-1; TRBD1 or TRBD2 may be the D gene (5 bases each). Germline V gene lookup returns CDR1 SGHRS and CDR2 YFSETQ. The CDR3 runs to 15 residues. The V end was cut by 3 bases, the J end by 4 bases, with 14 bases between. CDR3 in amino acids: CASSSDGTLYNEQFF. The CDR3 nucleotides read TGCGCCAGCAGCTCGGACGGGACCTTATACAATGAGCAGTTCTTC. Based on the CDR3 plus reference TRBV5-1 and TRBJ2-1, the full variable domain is KAGVTQTPRYLIKTRGQQVTLSCSPISGHRSVSWYQQTPGQGLQFLFEYFSETQRNKGNFPGRFSGRQFSNSRSEMNVSTLELGDSALYLCASSSDGTLYNEQFFGPGTRLTVL.

CDR3 in amino acids: CASSYREWVNQPQHF. Written as DNA, the CDR3 is TGTGCCAGCAGTTACAGGGAGTGGGTCAATCAGCCCCAGCATTTT. The chain carries TRBV5-5 and TRBJ1-5, with a possible D match to TRBD1 (6 bases). This CDR3 has 15 residues. Deletions cut 5 bases from V and 3 bases from J, with 15 bases between. CDR1 and CDR2 from the germline V gene are SGHKS and YYEKEE (reference sequence).

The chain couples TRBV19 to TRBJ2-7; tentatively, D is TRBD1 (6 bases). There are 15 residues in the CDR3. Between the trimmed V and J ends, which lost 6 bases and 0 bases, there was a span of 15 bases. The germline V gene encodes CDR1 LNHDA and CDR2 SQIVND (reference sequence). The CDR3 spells CASRRWDTYSYEQYV. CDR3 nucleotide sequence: TGTGCCAGTAGAAGATGGGACACATACTCCTACGAGCAGTACGTC.

This CDR3 reads CATSDGVSNQPQHF. The CDR3 DNA is TGTGCCACCAGTGACGGTGTTAGCAATCAGCCCCAGCATTTT. The chain is built from TRBV24-1 and TRBJ1-5; D gene unclear. The CDR3 sequence is 14 residues long. Germline CDR1 is KGHDR and CDR2 is SFDVKD. Trimming took 4 bases from V and 0 from J, leaving 6 bases between them.

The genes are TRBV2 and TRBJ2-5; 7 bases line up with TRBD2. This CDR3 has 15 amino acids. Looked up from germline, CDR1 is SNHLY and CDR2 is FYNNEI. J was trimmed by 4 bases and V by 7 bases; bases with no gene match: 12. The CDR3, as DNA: TGTGCCAGCATCCTCAAAACTAGCGTCATAGAGACCCAGTACTTC. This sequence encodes CASILKTSVIETQYF.

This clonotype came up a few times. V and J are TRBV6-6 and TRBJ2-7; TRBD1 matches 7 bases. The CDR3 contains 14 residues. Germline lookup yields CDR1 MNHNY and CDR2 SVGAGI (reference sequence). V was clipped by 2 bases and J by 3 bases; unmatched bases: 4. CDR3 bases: TGTGCCAGCAGTTACGTGACAGGGTACTACGAGCAGTACTTC. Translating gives CASSYVTGYYEQYF.

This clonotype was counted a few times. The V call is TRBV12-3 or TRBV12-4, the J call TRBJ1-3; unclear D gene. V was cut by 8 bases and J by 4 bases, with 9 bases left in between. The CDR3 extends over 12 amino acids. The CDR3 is CASSGFGNTIYF. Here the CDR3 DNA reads TGTGCCAGCTCGGGTTTCGGAAACACCATATATTTT.

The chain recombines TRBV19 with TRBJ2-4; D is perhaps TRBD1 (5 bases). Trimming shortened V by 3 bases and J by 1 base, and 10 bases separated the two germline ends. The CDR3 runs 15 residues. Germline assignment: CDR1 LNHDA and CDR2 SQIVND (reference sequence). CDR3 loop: CASSIQGKAKNIQYF. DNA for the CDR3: TGTGCCAGTAGTATCCAGGGAAAGGCCAAAAACATTCAGTACTTC.

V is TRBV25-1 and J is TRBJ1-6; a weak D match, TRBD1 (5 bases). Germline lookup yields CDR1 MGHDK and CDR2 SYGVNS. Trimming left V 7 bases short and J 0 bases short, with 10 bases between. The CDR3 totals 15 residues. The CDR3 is CASTGGSSYNSPLHF. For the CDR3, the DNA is TGTGCCAGCACCGGGGGGAGCTCCTATAATTCACCCCTCCACTTT.

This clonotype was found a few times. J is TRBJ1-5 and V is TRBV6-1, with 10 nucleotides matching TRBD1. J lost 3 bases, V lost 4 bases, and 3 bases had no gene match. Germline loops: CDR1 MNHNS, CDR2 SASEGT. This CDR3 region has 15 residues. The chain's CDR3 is CASSVDRGYNQPQHF. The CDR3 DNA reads TGTGCCAGCAGTGTGGACAGGGGGTACAATCAGCCCCAGCATTTT.

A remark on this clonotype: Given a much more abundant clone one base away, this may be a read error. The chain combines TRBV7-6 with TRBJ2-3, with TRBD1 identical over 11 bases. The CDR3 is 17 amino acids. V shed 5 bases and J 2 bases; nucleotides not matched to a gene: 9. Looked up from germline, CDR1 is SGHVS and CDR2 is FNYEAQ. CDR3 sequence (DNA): TGTGCCAGCAGCCGCCGGGGACAGGGGGGGACCACAGATACGCAGTATTTT. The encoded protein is CASSRRGQGGTTDTQYF.